This T cell receptor beta chain was sequenced during a study of T cells after yellow fever vaccination. Findings and limits, study-wide: Clones that expanded after primary vaccination mostly reappeared after the booster (96% CD4, 80% to 90% CD8).

Trimming removed 3 bases at V and 3 bases at J, with 11 bases between. Germline assignment: CDR1 SGHTA and CDR2 FQGNSA. The CDR3 is 14 residues long. A few counts support this clonotype. Its antigen is currently unknown. In making TCR cDNA, 5'RACE template switching added a universal primer site and UMIs to it. TCRdb itself ran the 5' RACE reads through MiXCR, one entry per CDR3 protein. The sample has fewer than 350,000 distinct CDR3 sequences, over 8% seen once; the top ten hold 15% to 20%. Sequencing used PBMCs, obtained on the day of the first yellow fever vaccination. The chain joins TRBV7-2 to TRBJ1-1; unclear D gene. The receptor comes from a man aged 18 to 35 who received the YFV17D yellow fever vaccine. The CDR3: CASSLVLRDTEAFF. Written as DNA, the CDR3 is TGTGCCAGCAGCTTGGTGCTAAGGGACACTGAAGCTTTCTTT. Combining the CDR3 with reference TRBV7-2 and TRBJ1-1 gives the whole variable domain GAGVSQSPSNKVTEKGKDVELRCDPISGHTALYWYRQSLGQGLEFLIYFQGNSAPDKSGLPSDRFSAERTGGSVSTLTIQRTQQEDSAVYLCASSLVLRDTEAFFGQGTRLTVV.